This is a list of T cell receptor beta chains from one sample in a study of blood T cell repertoires in COVID-19. This table comes from immunoSEQ multiplex PCR, and its TCRdb copy is limited to in-frame clones, with some not included. In the table there are about 220,000 clones, approximately 77% of which are singletons. What was sequenced was peripheral blood. The receptors stem from a woman aged 80 or over with acute or convalescent COVID-19. The CDR3 runs from the conserved cysteine through the conserved F or W. Each record gives: V gene, CDR3 protein.

V: TRBV7-3; CDR3: CASSPRGGTGELFF
V: TRBV6-5; CDR3: CASSWLGATNEKLFF
V: TRBV9; CDR3: CASTKRTHEARDTQYF
V: TRBV7-2; CDR3: CASSLGGSYYGYTF
V: TRBV19; CDR3: CASSISHPYEQYF
V: TRBV24-1; CDR3: CATGGGYRGLDQPQHF
V: TRBV11-1; CDR3: CASSLVGSNTEAFF
V: TRBV6-6; CDR3: CASSRGAQETQYF
V: TRBV6-2/TRBV6-3; CDR3: CASSEVAGTNYGYTF
V: TRBV19; CDR3: CASSTGGRQPQHF
V: TRBV19; CDR3: CASSPGGGSGANVLTF
V: TRBV30; CDR3: CAWRSLANYGYTF
V: TRBV5-1; CDR3: CASSLTGENTEAFF
V: TRBV5-4; CDR3: CASSLVGGAGYTF
V: TRBV5-4; CDR3: CASSRDRPANTGELFF
V: TRBV3-1/TRBV3-2; CDR3: CASSQTPPWGGALNTEAFF
V: TRBV24-1; CDR3: CATSDYSGGSYNEQFF
V: TRBV7-2; CDR3: CASRLGTGMNTEAFF
V: TRBV6-5; CDR3: CASSPLRGDTEAFF
V: TRBV11-2; CDR3: CASSFDRGYTEAFF
V: TRBV30; CDR3: CAWSVQGLPNTEAFF
V: TRBV4-1; CDR3: CASSPATSGGAYNEQFF
V: TRBV7-2; CDR3: CASGARSYNEQFF
V: TRBV11-3; CDR3: CASSPRQGTGANVLTF
V: TRBV7-2; CDR3: CASSPVGGLATEAFF
V: TRBV6-5; CDR3: CASRVAGGQETQYF
V: TRBV6-1; CDR3: CASSGAGGNLNTEAFF
V: TRBV5-1; CDR3: CASSLDPGGNQPQHF
V: TRBV19; CDR3: CASSQLPGQGANSPLHF
V: TRBV6-6; CDR3: CASSPVSSYNSPLHF
V: TRBV7-2; CDR3: CASSLGGDYSGELFF
V: TRBV2; CDR3: CASIQIGDTTEAFF
V: TRBV6-5; CDR3: CASRIAGANNEQFF
V: TRBV30; CDR3: CAWRLPSGQGGTEAFF
V: TRBV11-2; CDR3: CASSLAGAGANVLTF
V: TRBV7-2; CDR3: CASSFTSGGDGELFF
V: TRBV21-1; CDR3: CASSERRGTVIPYEQYF
V: TRBV5-4; CDR3: CASSPPLQGNTEAFF
V: TRBV7-3; CDR3: CASSLRGGGELFF
V: TRBV14; CDR3: CASSPGTSADEQYF
V: TRBV10-3; CDR3: CAISELQGNYGYTF
V: TRBV7-9; CDR3: CASSLAGTGAEAFF
V: TRBV6-5; CDR3: CASSPAENTEAFF